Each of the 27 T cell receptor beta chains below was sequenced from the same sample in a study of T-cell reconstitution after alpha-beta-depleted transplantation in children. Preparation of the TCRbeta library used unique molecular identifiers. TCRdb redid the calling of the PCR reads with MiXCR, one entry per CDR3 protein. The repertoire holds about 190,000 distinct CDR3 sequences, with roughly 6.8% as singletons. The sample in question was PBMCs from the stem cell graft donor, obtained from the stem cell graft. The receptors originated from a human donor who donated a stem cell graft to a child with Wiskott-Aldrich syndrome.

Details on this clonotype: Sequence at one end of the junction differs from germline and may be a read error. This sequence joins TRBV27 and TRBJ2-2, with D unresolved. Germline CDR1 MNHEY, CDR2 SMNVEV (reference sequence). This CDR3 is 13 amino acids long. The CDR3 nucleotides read TGTGCCAGGGGCTCTGGGTTGGTCTGCTGGCTGTTGTTT. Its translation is CARGSGLVCWLLF.

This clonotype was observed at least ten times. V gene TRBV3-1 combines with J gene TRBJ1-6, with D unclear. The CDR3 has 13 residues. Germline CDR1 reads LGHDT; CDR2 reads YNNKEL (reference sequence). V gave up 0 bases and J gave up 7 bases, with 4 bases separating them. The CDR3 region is CASSQEPNSPLHF. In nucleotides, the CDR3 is TGTGCCAGCAGCCAAGAGCCGAATTCACCCCTCCACTTT.

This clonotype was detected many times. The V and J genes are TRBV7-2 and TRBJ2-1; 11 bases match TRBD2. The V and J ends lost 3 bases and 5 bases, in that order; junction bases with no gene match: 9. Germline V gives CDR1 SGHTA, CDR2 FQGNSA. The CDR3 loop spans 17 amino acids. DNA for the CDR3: TGTGCCAGCAGCTTCTTCGCCGGGACTAGCGGAAACAATGAGCAGTTCTTC. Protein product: CASSFFAGTSGNNEQFF.

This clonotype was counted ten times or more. CDR3 nucleotides: TGCAGTGCTAGAGGGACAGGGGGCAACTATGGCTACACCTTC. Its protein product is CSARGTGGNYGYTF. This chain uses TRBV20-1 with TRBJ1-2, with 11 bases aligning to TRBD1. The ends lost 1 base at V and 2 bases at J; junction bases unmatched: 0. Germline CDR1 and CDR2: DFQATT and SNEGSKA (reference sequence). The length of the CDR3 is 14 residues.

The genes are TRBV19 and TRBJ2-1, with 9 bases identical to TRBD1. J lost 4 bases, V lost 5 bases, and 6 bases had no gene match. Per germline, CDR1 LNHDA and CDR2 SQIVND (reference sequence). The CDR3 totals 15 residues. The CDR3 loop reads CASSGTGGAYNEQFF. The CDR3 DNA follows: TGTGCCAGTAGTGGCACAGGGGGCGCGTACAATGAGCAGTTCTTC.

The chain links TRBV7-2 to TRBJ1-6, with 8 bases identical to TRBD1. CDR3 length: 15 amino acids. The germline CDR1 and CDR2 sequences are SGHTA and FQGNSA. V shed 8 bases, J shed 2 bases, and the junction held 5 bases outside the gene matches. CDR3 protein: CASGGTGPYNSPLHF. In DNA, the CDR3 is TGTGCCAGCGGTGGGACAGGACCCTATAATTCACCCCTCCACTTT.

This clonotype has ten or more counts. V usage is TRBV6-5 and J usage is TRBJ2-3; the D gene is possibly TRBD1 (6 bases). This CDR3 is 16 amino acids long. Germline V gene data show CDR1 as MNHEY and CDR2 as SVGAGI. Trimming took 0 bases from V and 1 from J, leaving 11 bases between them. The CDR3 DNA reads TGTGCCAGCAGTTACTCGGGGGCAGGGGGCACAGATACGCAGTATTTT. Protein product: CASSYSGAGGTDTQYF.

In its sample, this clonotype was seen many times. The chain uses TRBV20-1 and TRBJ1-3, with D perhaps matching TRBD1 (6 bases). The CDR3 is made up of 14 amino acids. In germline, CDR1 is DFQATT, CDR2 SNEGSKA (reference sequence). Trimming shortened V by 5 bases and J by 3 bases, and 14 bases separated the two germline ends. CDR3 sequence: CSAATGSFGNTIYF. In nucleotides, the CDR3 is TGCAGTGCTGCCACAGGGAGTTTTGGAAACACCATATATTTT.

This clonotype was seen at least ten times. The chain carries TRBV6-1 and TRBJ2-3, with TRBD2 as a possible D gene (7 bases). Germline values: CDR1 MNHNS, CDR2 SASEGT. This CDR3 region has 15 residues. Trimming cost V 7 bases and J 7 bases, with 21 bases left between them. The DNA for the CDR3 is TGTGCCAGCACCGAAGGGGGGGGGCTTCTTTATACGCAGTATTTT. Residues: CASTEGGGLLYTQYF.

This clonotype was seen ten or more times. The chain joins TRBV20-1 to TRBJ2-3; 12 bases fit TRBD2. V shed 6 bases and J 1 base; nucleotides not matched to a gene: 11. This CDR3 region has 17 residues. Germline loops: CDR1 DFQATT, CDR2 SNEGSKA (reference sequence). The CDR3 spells CSAQMTSGRSGTDTQYF. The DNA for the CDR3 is TGCAGTGCCCAAATGACTAGCGGGAGATCGGGCACAGATACGCAGTATTTT.

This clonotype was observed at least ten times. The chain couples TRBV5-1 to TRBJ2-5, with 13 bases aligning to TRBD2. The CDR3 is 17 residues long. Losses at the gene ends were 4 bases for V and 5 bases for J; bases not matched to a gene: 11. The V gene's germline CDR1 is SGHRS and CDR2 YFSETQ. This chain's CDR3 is CASSPTLTTSGGETQYF. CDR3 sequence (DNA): TGCGCCAGCAGCCCCACCCTCACGACTAGCGGGGGGGAGACCCAGTACTTC.

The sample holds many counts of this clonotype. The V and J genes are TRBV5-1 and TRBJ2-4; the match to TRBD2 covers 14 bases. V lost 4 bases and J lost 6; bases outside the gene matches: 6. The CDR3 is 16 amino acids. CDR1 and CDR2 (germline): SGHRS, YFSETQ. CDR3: CASSLGTSGRSNIQYF. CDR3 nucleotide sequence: TGCGCCAGCAGCCTGGGGACTAGCGGGAGATCAAACATTCAGTACTTC.

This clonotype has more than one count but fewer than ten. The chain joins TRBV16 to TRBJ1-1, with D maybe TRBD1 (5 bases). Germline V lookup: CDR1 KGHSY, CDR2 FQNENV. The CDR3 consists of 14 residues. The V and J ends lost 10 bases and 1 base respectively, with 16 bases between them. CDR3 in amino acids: CATTNGAPNTEAFF. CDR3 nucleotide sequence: TGTGCCACCACAAACGGGGCCCCGAACACTGAAGCTTTCTTT. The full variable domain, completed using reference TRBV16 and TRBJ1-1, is GEEVAQTPKHLVRGEGQKAKLYCAPIKGHSYVFWYQQVLKNEFKFLISFQNENVFDETGMPKERFSAKCLPNSPCSLEIQATKLEDSAVYFCATTNGAPNTEAFFGQGTRLTVV.

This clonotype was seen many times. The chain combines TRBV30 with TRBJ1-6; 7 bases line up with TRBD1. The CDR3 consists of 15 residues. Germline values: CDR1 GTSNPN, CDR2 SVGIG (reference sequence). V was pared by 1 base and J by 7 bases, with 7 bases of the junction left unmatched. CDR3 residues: CAWSEGARENSPLHF. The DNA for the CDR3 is TGTGCCTGGAGTGAGGGGGCTCGGGAGAATTCACCCCTCCACTTT.

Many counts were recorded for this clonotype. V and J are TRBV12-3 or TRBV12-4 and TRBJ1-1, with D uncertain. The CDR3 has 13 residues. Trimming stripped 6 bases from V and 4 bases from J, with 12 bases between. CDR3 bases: TGTGCCAGCAGCCCCCATCGCCCCACTGAAGCTTTCTTT. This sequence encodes CASSPHRPTEAFF.

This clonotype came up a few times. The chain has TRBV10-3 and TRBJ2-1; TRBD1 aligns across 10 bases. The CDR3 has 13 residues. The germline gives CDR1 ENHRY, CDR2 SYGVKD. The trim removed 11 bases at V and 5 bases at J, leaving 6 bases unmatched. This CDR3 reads CAGGQGSDNEQFF. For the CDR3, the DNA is TGTGCCGGGGGACAGGGGAGCGACAATGAGCAGTTCTTC.

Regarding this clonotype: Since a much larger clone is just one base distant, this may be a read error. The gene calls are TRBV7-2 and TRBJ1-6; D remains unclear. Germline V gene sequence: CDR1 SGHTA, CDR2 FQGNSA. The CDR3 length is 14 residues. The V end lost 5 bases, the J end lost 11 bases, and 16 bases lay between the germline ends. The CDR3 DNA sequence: TGTGCCAGCAGCCTGCTACCGGTTGGTCCACCCCTCCACTTT. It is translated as CASSLLPVGPPLHF.

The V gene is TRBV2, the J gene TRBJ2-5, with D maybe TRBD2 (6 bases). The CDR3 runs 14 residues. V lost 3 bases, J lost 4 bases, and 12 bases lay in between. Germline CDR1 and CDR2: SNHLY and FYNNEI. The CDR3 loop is CASSDRRGGETQYF. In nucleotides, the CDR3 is TGTGCCAGCAGTGATCGAAGGGGAGGAGAGACCCAGTACTTC.

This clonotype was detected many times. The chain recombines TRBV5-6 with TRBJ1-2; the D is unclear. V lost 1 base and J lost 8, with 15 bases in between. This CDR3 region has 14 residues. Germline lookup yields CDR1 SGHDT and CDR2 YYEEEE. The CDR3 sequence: CASSLHGEVGGYTF. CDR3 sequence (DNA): TGTGCCAGCAGCTTGCACGGCGAGGTGGGGGGCTACACCTTC. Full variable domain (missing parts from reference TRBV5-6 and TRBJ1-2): DAGVTQSPTHLIKTRGQQVTLRCSPKSGHDTVSWYQQALGQGPQFIFQYYEEEERQRGNFPDRFSGHQFPNYSSELNVNALLLGDSALYLCASSLHGEVGGYTFGSGTRLTVV.

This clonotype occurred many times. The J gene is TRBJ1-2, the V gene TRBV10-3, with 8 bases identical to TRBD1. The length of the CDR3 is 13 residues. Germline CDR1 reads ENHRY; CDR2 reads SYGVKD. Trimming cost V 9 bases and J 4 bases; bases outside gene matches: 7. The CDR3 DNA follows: TGTGCCATAACGTTGGACAGGGCCTATGGCTACACCTTC. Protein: CAITLDRAYGYTF.

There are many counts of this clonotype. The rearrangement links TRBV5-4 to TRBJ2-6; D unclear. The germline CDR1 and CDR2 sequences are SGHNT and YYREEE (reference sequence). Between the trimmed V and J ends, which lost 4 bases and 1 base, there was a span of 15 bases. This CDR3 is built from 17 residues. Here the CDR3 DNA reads TGTGCCAGCAGCCACGGCCTCGGTAGATCTGGGGCCAACGTCCTGACTTTC. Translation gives CASSHGLGRSGANVLTF.

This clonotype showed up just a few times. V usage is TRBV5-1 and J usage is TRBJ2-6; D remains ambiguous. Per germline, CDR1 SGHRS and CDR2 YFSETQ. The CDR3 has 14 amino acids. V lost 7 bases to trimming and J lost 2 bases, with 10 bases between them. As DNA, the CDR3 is TGCGCCAGCGCGCCGGTGGCTGGGGCCAACGTCCTGACTTTC. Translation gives CASAPVAGANVLTF.

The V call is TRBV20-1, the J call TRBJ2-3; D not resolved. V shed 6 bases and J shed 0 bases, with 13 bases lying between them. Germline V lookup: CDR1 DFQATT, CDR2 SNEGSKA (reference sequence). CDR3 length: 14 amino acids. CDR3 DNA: TGCAGTGCCCACGAAGGGCCTAGCACAGATACGCAGTATTTT. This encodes CSAHEGPSTDTQYF.

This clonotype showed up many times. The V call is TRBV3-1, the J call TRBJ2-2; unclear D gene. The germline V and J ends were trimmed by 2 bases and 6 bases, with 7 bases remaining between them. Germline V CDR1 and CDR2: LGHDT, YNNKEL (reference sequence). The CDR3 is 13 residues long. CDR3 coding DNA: TGTGCCAGCAGCCAAAGTGGGCCCGGGGAGCTGTTTTTT. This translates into CASSQSGPGELFF.

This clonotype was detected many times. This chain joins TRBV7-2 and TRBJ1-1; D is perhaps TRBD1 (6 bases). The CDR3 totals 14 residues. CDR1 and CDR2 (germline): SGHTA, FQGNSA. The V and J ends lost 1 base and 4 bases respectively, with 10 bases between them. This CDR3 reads CASSLGGGRTEAFF. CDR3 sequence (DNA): TGTGCCAGCAGCTTAGGTGGGGGGCGCACTGAAGCTTTCTTT.

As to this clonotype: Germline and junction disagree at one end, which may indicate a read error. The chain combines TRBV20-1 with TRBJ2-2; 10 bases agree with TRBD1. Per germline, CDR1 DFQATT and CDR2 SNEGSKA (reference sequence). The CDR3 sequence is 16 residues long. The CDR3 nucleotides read TGCTGTGCTAGAGATCCGGGACAGGGGAATCCCGGGGAGCTGTTTTTT. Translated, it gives CCARDPGQGNPGELFF.

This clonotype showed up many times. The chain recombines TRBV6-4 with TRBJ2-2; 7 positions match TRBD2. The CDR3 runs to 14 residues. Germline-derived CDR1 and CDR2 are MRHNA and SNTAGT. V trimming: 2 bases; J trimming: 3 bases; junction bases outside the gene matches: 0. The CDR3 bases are TGTGCCAGCAGTGACGGGGGGGACACCGGGGAGCTGTTTTTT. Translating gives CASSDGGDTGELFF.